Listed here are 22 T cell receptor beta chains from one sample, sequenced in a study of T cell repertoires in cytomegalovirus infection. TCRdb re-called the reads with MiXCR, one entry per CDR3 protein. The sample lists hundreds of thousands of distinct CDR3 sequences, around a third occurring once. Antigens of these TCRs are unknown. Sequences were derived from cultured PBMCs, sampled from culture after CMV antigen stimulation. These receptor sequences come from a human donor in good health (CMV status not recorded). Some clones in this sample may be carry-over from other donors' samples.

This clonotype showed up many times. This chain links TRBV28 with TRBJ2-7; maybe TRBD1 (5 bases). This CDR3 region has 15 residues. Germline V gene data show CDR1 as MDHEN and CDR2 as SYDVKM. With 5 bases removed from V and 0 bases from J, the gap between germline ends came to 14 bases. CDR3: CASSLGHTFSYEQYF. Here the CDR3 DNA reads TGTGCCAGCAGTCTTGGACATACCTTCTCCTACGAGCAGTACTTC.

The rearrangement joins TRBV5-6 to TRBJ1-2; perhaps TRBD1 as D (6 bases). Germline V gene sequence: CDR1 SGHDT, CDR2 YYEEEE. This CDR3 spans 12 amino acids. The germline V and J ends were trimmed by 0 bases and 8 bases, with 8 bases remaining between them. The CDR3: CASSLATGGYTF. As DNA, the CDR3 is TGTGCCAGCAGCTTGGCGACAGGCGGCTACACCTTC. The variable domain in full, with the rest retrieved from reference TRBV5-6 and TRBJ1-2, is DAGVTQSPTHLIKTRGQQVTLRCSPKSGHDTVSWYQQALGQGPQFIFQYYEEEERQRGNFPDRFSGHQFPNYSSELNVNALLLGDSALYLCASSLATGGYTFGSGTRLTVV.

Ten or more counts support this clonotype. The rearrangement uses TRBV7-2 and TRBJ2-1, with a possible D match to TRBD1 (6 bases). The V gene lost 0 bases and the J gene lost 1 base, with 16 bases spanning the gap. The germline V gene encodes CDR1 SGHTA and CDR2 FQGNSA. The CDR3 totals 18 residues. The CDR3 reads CASSLAQTGWSSYNEQFF. CDR3 coding DNA: TGTGCCAGCAGCTTAGCGCAAACAGGGTGGTCGTCCTACAATGAGCAGTTCTTC.

This clonotype was found a few times. The chain has TRBV6-6 and TRBJ2-2; D is unclear. Germline CDR1 reads MNHNY; CDR2 reads SVGAGI (reference sequence). Trimming removed 0 bases at V and 1 base at J, with 6 bases between. The CDR3 has 15 residues. Here the CDR3 reads CASSYSSKNTGELFF. Here the CDR3 DNA reads TGTGCCAGCAGTTACTCCAGCAAGAACACCGGGGAGCTGTTTTTT.

Here the CDR3 reads CASSEREGSNEQFF. The CDR3 coding sequence is TGTGCCAGCAGCGAGCGGGAGGGTTCAAATGAGCAGTTCTTC. The chain joins TRBV7-9 to TRBJ2-1, with 10 bases aligning to TRBD2. J lost 7 bases, V lost 5 bases, and 5 bases had no gene match. This CDR3 spans 14 amino acids. CDR1 is SEHNR and CDR2 is FQNEAQ in the germline V gene (reference sequence).

The chain combines TRBV25-1 with TRBJ1-3; D gene unclear. V lost 4 bases and J 0 bases, leaving 10 bases between the germline ends. The CDR3 has 15 residues. CDR1 MGHDK and CDR2 SYGVNS come from the germline V gene. The CDR3 DNA follows: TGTGCCAGCAGTGTAGCAGTGAACTCTGGAAACACCATATATTTT. It encodes CASSVAVNSGNTIYF.

The V and J genes are TRBV28 and TRBJ1-1; D gene ambiguous. CDR3 length: 11 residues. V lost 8 bases and J lost 6, with 10 bases in between. Per the germline V gene, CDR1 is MDHEN and CDR2 is SYDVKM. The CDR3 loop is CASSVRAEAFF. In nucleotides, the CDR3 is TGTGCCAGCTCCGTAAGGGCTGAAGCTTTCTTT.

The chain links TRBV6-2 or TRBV6-3 to TRBJ1-5; perhaps TRBD1 as D (5 bases). CDR1 is MNHEY, CDR2 SVGEGT, per germline. The CDR3 extends over 14 amino acids. Trimming stripped 7 bases from V and 5 bases from J, with 15 bases between. CDR3 region: CASIPEGNYQPQHF. The DNA for the CDR3 is TGTGCCAGCATCCCCGAGGGGAATTATCAGCCCCAGCATTTT.

The chain links TRBV5-8 to TRBJ2-1; no definite D call. The CDR3 is made up of 14 amino acids. Trimming took off 5 bases at V and 0 bases at J, with 9 bases between the two ends. Germline V gene lookup returns CDR1 SGHTS and CDR2 YDEGEE. In nucleotides, the CDR3 is TGTGCCAGCAGAGGATGGAGCTCCTACAATGAGCAGTTCTTC. Translation gives CASRGWSSYNEQFF.

The V and J genes are TRBV6-1 and TRBJ1-1; TRBD1 matches at 10 bases. The length of the CDR3 is 18 residues. Unmatched junction bases numbered 12, after V lost 5 bases and J lost 0 bases. CDR1 and CDR2 from the germline V gene are MNHNS and SASEGT. CDR3 region: CASSYWGQGIRMNTEAFF. In nucleotides, the CDR3 is TGTGCCAGCAGTTATTGGGGACAGGGGATAAGGATGAACACTGAAGCTTTCTTT.

The chain links TRBV4-1 to TRBJ2-7; D possibly corresponds to TRBD1 (6 bases). The CDR3 covers 14 residues. The V gene lost 6 bases and the J gene lost 0 bases, with 12 bases spanning the gap. The germline gives CDR1 MGHRA, CDR2 YSYEKL. This CDR3 is CASRRQGSSYEQYF. CDR3 bases: TGCGCCAGCAGGCGGCAGGGGAGCTCCTACGAGCAGTACTTC.

This clonotype was seen many times. V usage is TRBV7-6 and J usage is TRBJ2-2; D is tentatively TRBD1 or TRBD2 (5 bases each). The V end was cut by 3 bases, the J end by 1 base, with 9 bases between. Germline CDR1 SGHVS, CDR2 FNYEAQ. This CDR3 is built from 15 residues. CDR3 sequence reads: CASSFWGRNTGELFF. CDR3 in DNA: TGTGCCAGCAGCTTCTGGGGGAGGAACACCGGGGAGCTGTTTTTT.

The V gene is TRBV6-1, the J gene TRBJ1-5; D gene ambiguous. The CDR3 has 13 residues. V was cut by 1 base and J by 6 bases, with 7 bases left in between. CDR1 and CDR2 from the germline V gene are MNHNS and SASEGT. CDR3 residues: CASSEEMGQPQHF. In nucleotides, the CDR3 is TGTGCCAGCAGTGAAGAAATGGGTCAGCCCCAGCATTTT.

The genes are TRBV6-5 and TRBJ2-5, with 14 bases aligning to TRBD2. V gave up 2 bases and J gave up 4 bases; unmatched junction bases: 15. The CDR3 totals 20 residues. From germline, CDR1 is MNHEY and CDR2 SVGAGI. This CDR3 reads CASSYDSMTSGRAFPETQYF. In DNA, the CDR3 is TGTGCCAGCAGTTACGATTCCATGACTAGCGGGAGGGCCTTTCCAGAGACCCAGTACTTC.

This clonotype was observed a handful of times. The chain has TRBV19 and TRBJ2-2; perhaps TRBD1 as D (5 bases). The CDR3 sequence is 14 residues long. Between the trimmed V and J ends, which lost 5 bases and 5 bases, there was a span of 12 bases. Germline values: CDR1 LNHDA, CDR2 SQIVND (reference sequence). CDR3 in amino acids: CASSPDIFTGELFF. In DNA form, the CDR3 reads TGTGCCAGTAGTCCGGACATTTTTACCGGGGAGCTGTTTTTT.

The rearrangement links TRBV6-6 to TRBJ2-3; tentative D call: TRBD2 (6 bases). V lost 6 bases to trimming and J lost 0 bases, with 13 bases between them. This CDR3 region has 15 residues. Germline V CDR1 and CDR2: MNHNY, SVGAGI (reference sequence). In DNA, the CDR3 is TGTGCCAGCAGCCCCCGGAGCGGGAGCACAGATACGCAGTATTTT. As protein: CASSPRSGSTDTQYF.

This chain connects TRBV5-4 to TRBJ2-3; TRBD2 is a possible D gene (6 bases). This CDR3 contains 15 residues. Germline lookup yields CDR1 SGHNT and CDR2 YYREEE (reference sequence). Trimming took off 0 bases at V and 3 bases at J, with 11 bases between the two ends. This CDR3 is CASSLDTGETDTQYF. CDR3 nucleotides: TGTGCCAGCAGCTTGGATACGGGGGAAACAGATACGCAGTATTTT.

This clonotype was detected ten times or more. The chain couples TRBV7-2 to TRBJ2-3, with 7 bases fitting TRBD2. The CDR3 runs to 15 residues. With 0 bases clipped from V and 6 bases from J, the junction kept 6 bases outside the gene matches. From germline, CDR1 is SGHTA and CDR2 FQGNSA. The CDR3 region is CASSLAGGPGDTQYF. As DNA, the CDR3 is TGTGCCAGCAGCTTAGCGGGAGGGCCTGGGGATACGCAGTATTTT.

V is TRBV11-3 and J is TRBJ2-5; tentatively, D is TRBD1 (6 bases). The CDR3 totals 15 residues. Trimming cost V 2 bases and J 4 bases, with 14 bases left between them. Germline-derived CDR1 and CDR2 are SGHNT and YENEEA. The DNA of the CDR3 is TGTGCCAGCAGCTTATATCAGGGGTTAAGAGAGACCCAGTACTTC. This gives the protein CASSLYQGLRETQYF.

This clonotype has a count of ten or more. This sequence joins TRBV12-3 or TRBV12-4 and TRBJ2-3; 7 bases line up with TRBD2. This CDR3 is 15 amino acids long. J lost 6 bases, V lost 3 bases, and 9 bases had no gene match. The CDR3 coding sequence is TGTGCCAGCAGTTTGGGAGGGACGATCCAGGATACGCAGTATTTT. Its translation: CASSLGGTIQDTQYF.

The J gene is TRBJ1-5, the V gene TRBV6-1; 8 nucleotides align to TRBD1. This CDR3 region has 13 residues. Trimming cost V 5 bases and J 6 bases; bases outside gene matches: 3. Germline V gene lookup returns CDR1 MNHNS and CDR2 SASEGT. CDR3: CASSKTGAQPQHF. As DNA, the CDR3 is TGTGCCAGCAGTAAGACAGGGGCTCAGCCCCAGCATTTT.

The chain recombines TRBV20-1 with TRBJ2-1; D is undetermined. Germline values: CDR1 DFQATT, CDR2 SNEGSKA (reference sequence). The CDR3 totals 13 residues. V lost 1 base to trimming and J lost 6 bases, with 10 bases between them. The CDR3 nucleotides read TGCAGTGCTAGAGGCCCAACCCCCAATGAGCAGTTCTTC. This translates into CSARGPTPNEQFF.